A selection of T cell receptor beta chains follows, all from one sample in a study of T-cell memory formation after mild COVID-19. TCRdb reprocessed the 5' RACE reads via MiXCR and lists one record per CDR3 protein. Of about 55,000 distinct CDR3 sequences listed, 25% to 30% were seen once; the top ten hold 43%. Sequencing was done on a sample of PBMCs or a T cell subset sorted from them (not recorded which). The receptor source for this set is a man aged 18 to 35 who had mild COVID-19 (a few samples of this study predate the infection). Cell type and time point are not known. Each CDR3 is given with its conserved first and last residue. The D gene is left open where the match is weak. Clone size is shown for a subset of rows, as once, few, many or a class of expanded clone.

many	NA	TRBV7-6	TRBJ2-3	TGTGCCAGCAGCTTCTCGTCGGGCAGCAGCACAGATACGCAGTATTTT	CASSFSSGSSTDTQYF
NA	TRBD1	TRBV6-5	TRBJ2-6	TGTGCCAGCAGTTACTCCGGACAGGACTCTGGGGCCAACGTCCTGACTTTC	CASSYSGQDSGANVLTF
NA	NA	TRBV5-1	TRBJ2-1	TGCGCCAGCAGCTCCGACGGGGGGCCCGTCTGGTTCTTC	CASSSDGGPVWFF
few	TRBD1	TRBV27	TRBJ1-2	TGTGCCAGCAGAGCGTTTAGGGGGCGCATGGATGGCTACACCTTC	CASRAFRGRMDGYTF
NA	TRBD1	TRBV25-1	TRBJ1-1	TGTGCCAGCAGTGATCACAGGGGGAACACTGAAGCTTTCTTT	CASSDHRGNTEAFF
few	TRBD1	TRBV28	TRBJ1-4	TGTGCCAGCAGTTTAGATCCACCGGGACAGGGTAATGAAAAACTGTTTTTT	CASSLDPPGQGNEKLFF
NA	TRBD2	TRBV9	TRBJ2-2	TGTGCCAGCAGCCCACCCCAGCGGGGTTACACCGGGGAGCTGTTTTTT	CASSPPQRGYTGELFF
few	NA	TRBV4-1	TRBJ2-1	TGCGCCAGCAGCCAAGACCGGGCAGCCACCGATGAGCAGTTCTTC	CASSQDRAATDEQFF
once	NA	TRBV12-3/TRBV12-4	TRBJ2-4	TGTGCCAGCAGTTTACTAGCCAAAAACATTCAGTACTTC	CASSLLAKNIQYF
once	NA	TRBV25-1	TRBJ1-4	TGTGCCAGCAGTGAGGGCAGGGGAAATGAAAAACTGTTTTTT	CASSEGRGNEKLFF
once	NA	TRBV20-1	TRBJ2-1	TGCAGTGCTGGCAGAATGGGGACCAATGAGCAGTTCTTC	CSAGRMGTNEQFF
NA	TRBD2	TRBV7-6	TRBJ2-3	TGTGCCAGCAGCGTAACGGGGGGGCCGGGCACAGATACGCAGTATTTT	CASSVTGGPGTDTQYF
NA	NA	TRBV4-2	TRBJ1-6	TGTGCCAGCAGCCAAGACAGCGGGGGCTCACCCCTCCACTTT	CASSQDSGGSPLHF
NA	NA	TRBV12-3/TRBV12-4	TRBJ2-4	TGTGCCAGCAGTTTCTCGGGATGGAACATTCAGTACTTC	CASSFSGWNIQYF
NA	NA	TRBV9	TRBJ1-5	TGTGCCAGCAGCGAATCGGGGGTTACCTATCAGCCCCAGCATTTT	CASSESGVTYQPQHF
NA	NA	TRBV12-3/TRBV12-4	TRBJ1-1	TGTGCCAGCAGTTTATCGCCTCGTTATGAAGGTGGGGCTGAAGCTTTCTTT	CASSLSPRYEGGAEAFF
NA	NA	TRBV7-9	TRBJ1-2	TGTGCCGGACAGCCCGTTAACTATGGCTACACCTTC	CAGQPVNYGYTF
NA	TRBD1	TRBV6-6	TRBJ1-6	TGTGCCAGCAGTACCCGGGACAGGGCGAAAACTTCACCCCTCCACTTT	CASSTRDRAKTSPLHF
NA	NA	TRBV24-1	TRBJ2-2	TGTGCCACCAGTGATCCCCACGGGGAGAACACCGGGGAGCTGTTTTTT	CATSDPHGENTGELFF
NA	NA	TRBV9	TRBJ1-2	TGTGCCAGCAGCGAACGGGGGTATGGCTACACCTTC	CASSERGYGYTF
NA	NA	TRBV20-1	TRBJ2-5	TGCAGTGCTAGAGGCGAGGGGACTCGTGGGACCCAGTACTTC	CSARGEGTRGTQYF
large	TRBD2	TRBV27	TRBJ2-7	TGTGCCAGCAGTTTATTAGCGGGGTCTTCCTACGAGCAGTACTTC	CASSLLAGSSYEQYF
few	NA	TRBV7-9	TRBJ2-1	TGTGCCAGCAGCTTAGAGGGTACGGGCCGGCGGGACAATGAGCAGTTCTTC	CASSLEGTGRRDNEQFF
many	TRBD2	TRBV12-3/TRBV12-4	TRBJ2-3	TGTGCCAGCAGTTTGGGCGGGGGGGTTTCGGATACGCAGTATTTT	CASSLGGGVSDTQYF
NA	NA	TRBV4-1	TRBJ1-1	TGCGCCAGCAAGTCGGGGGCAGGCACTGAAGCTTTCTTT	CASKSGAGTEAFF
NA	NA	TRBV27	TRBJ2-3	TGTGCCAGCAGTCCCATACCCCCTACGACGTGGGCGCAGTATTTT	CASSPIPPTTWAQYF
NA	TRBD2	TRBV6-2/TRBV6-3	TRBJ2-1	TGTGCCAGCAGTTACTGGAGCGACGGACTAGCGGGTCTGAGTGAGCAGTTCTTC	CASSYWSDGLAGLSEQFF
once	NA	TRBV7-6	TRBJ1-4	TGTGCCAGCAGCCCGACCACTGCAACTAATGAAAAACTGTTTTTT	CASSPTTATNEKLFF
NA	NA	TRBV20-1	TRBJ1-5	TGCAGTGCTAGAGATTCCCGGGGGAGGAATCAGCCCCAGCATTTT	CSARDSRGRNQPQHF
NA	NA	TRBV29-1	TRBJ2-7	TGCAGCGTTGAGGGAGTCCGGGACGAGAGCTCCTACGAGCAGTACTTC	CSVEGVRDESSYEQYF
few	TRBD1	TRBV18	TRBJ2-1	TGTGCCAGCTCACAAGGACAGGGGACCTACAATGAGCAGTTCTTC	CASSQGQGTYNEQFF
few	NA	TRBV7-2	TRBJ2-3	TGTGCCAGCACCTGGACCGCAGATACGCAGTATTTT	CASTWTADTQYF
NA	TRBD1	TRBV29-1	TRBJ2-2	TGCAGCGTTGAGGGCTTGGACAGGGACACCGGGGAGCTGTTTTTT	CSVEGLDRDTGELFF
NA	NA	TRBV12-3/TRBV12-4	TRBJ2-7	TGTGCCAGCAACTCCGGGACGTACCACGAGCAGTACTTC	CASNSGTYHEQYF
few	TRBD2	TRBV11-2	TRBJ2-1	TGTGCCAGCAGCTCCGGCCCGGGACTAGGGTCCTACAATGAGCAGTTCTTC	CASSSGPGLGSYNEQFF
NA	NA	TRBV6-2/TRBV6-3	TRBJ2-3	TGTGCCAGCAGGATACCCACCTCAAGTGCGGTAGATACGCAGTATTTT	CASRIPTSSAVDTQYF
NA	NA	TRBV6-1	TRBJ2-1	TGTGCCAGCATGAAGAGCGGTGAGCAGTTCTTC	CASMKSGEQFF
NA	NA	TRBV9	TRBJ2-3	TGTGCCAGCAGCGCCCCAGCGGGTCCACGGGGTACGCAGTATTTT	CASSAPAGPRGTQYF
NA	NA	TRBV6-2/TRBV6-3	TRBJ2-1	TGTGCCACCAGGTGGGCGGGGGCGTCCTACAATGAGCAGTTCTTC	CATRWAGASYNEQFF
few	NA	TRBV6-5	TRBJ2-7	TGTGCCAGCAGATTACGGGACTCTAGCTACGAGCAGTACTTC	CASRLRDSSYEQYF
few	NA	TRBV7-6	TRBJ2-3	TGTGCCAGCAGCTTAGAAACGTTGCGGACAGATACGCAGTATTTT	CASSLETLRTDTQYF
NA	TRBD2	TRBV25-1	TRBJ2-3	TGTGCCAGCAGTGATTGGTTAGCGGGGAGCACAGATACGCAGTATTTT	CASSDWLAGSTDTQYF
once	TRBD2	TRBV7-9	TRBJ2-1	TGTGCCACCTTCCTAGCGGGGGACTTTCATGAGCAGTTCTTC	CATFLAGDFHEQFF
many	TRBD1	TRBV12-3/TRBV12-4	TRBJ2-3	TGTGCCAGCAGTTTCGGGACAGGGGCGGCAGATACGCAGTATTTT	CASSFGTGAADTQYF
few	NA	TRBV12-3/TRBV12-4	TRBJ1-1	TGTGCCAGCAGCGGGGGGAGAAACACTGAAGCTTTCTTT	CASSGGRNTEAFF
few	NA	TRBV12-3/TRBV12-4	TRBJ2-1	TGTGCCAGCACGGGGAATAATGAGCAGTTCTTC	CASTGNNEQFF
few	TRBD2	TRBV7-2	TRBJ2-7	TGTGCCAGCAGCCTATGGGATAGCGGGAACGAGCAGTACTTC	CASSLWDSGNEQYF
NA	NA	TRBV6-2/TRBV6-3	TRBJ1-5	TGTGCCAGCATGGCGGACAGTAATCAGCCCCAGCATTTT	CASMADSNQPQHF
NA	NA	TRBV19	TRBJ2-3	TGTGCCAGTAGTATAGGAGGGGCAGATACGCAGTATTTT	CASSIGGADTQYF
NA	NA	TRBV6-4	TRBJ2-1	TGTGCCAGCAGCGAGGACCAAGCCGGGGGTGGTGAGCAGTTCTTC	CASSEDQAGGGEQFF
few	TRBD1	TRBV7-9	TRBJ2-3	TGTGCCAGCAGCTCCGGACAGGGGGTATTAGATACGCAGTATTTT	CASSSGQGVLDTQYF
NA	NA	TRBV11-2	TRBJ2-3	TGTGCCAGCAGCTCCCGGGAGTTCCCAGATACGCAGTATTTT	CASSSREFPDTQYF
few	NA	TRBV11-2	TRBJ2-3	TGTGCCAGCAGCTTAGTTCCAGGGGAGTCTCCAGATACGCAGTATTTT	CASSLVPGESPDTQYF
few	TRBD1	TRBV10-2	TRBJ2-1	TGCGCCAGCAGTGATGCGGACAGGGCCAATGAGCAGTTCTTC	CASSDADRANEQFF